Following are 12 T cell receptor beta chains from one sample sequenced in a study of spatial heterogeneity in lung cancer. General observations from the study: In tumors, expanded intratumoral alpha and beta TCR counts tracked mutation counts.

Time point denoted: sample taken at primary tumor resection. TCRdb re-analysed the 5' RACE reads in MiXCR, keeping a single row per CDR3 protein. The sample records over 25,000 distinct CDR3 sequences, around 7.4% being singletons. These receptors lack a known antigen. Sequenced here: lung tumor tissue, sampled at surgery. The receptors here all came from a male donor with early-stage non-small cell lung cancer.

This clonotype was observed at least ten times. The chain carries TRBV30 and TRBJ2-3; weak D call: TRBD2 (5 bases). The CDR3 loop spans 12 amino acids. V lost 7 bases and J lost 1, with 9 bases in between. Germline CDR1 is GTSNPN and CDR2 is SVGIG (reference sequence). The CDR3 sequence: CASSEGTDTQYF. For the CDR3, the DNA is TGTGCCTCCTCGGAGGGCACAGATACGCAGTATTTT.

This clonotype has a count of ten or more. The chain employs TRBV7-9 and TRBJ1-1; perhaps TRBD1 as D (5 bases). The V gene's germline CDR1 is SEHNR and CDR2 FQNEAQ (reference sequence). This CDR3 region has 14 residues. Trimming took 5 bases from V and 5 from J, leaving 15 bases between them. DNA of the CDR3: TGTGCCAGCAGCCCTGACAGAGTGTTTACTGAAGCTTTCTTT. Translation gives CASSPDRVFTEAFF.

The V gene is TRBV28, the J gene TRBJ1-2, with D perhaps TRBD1 (5 bases). Germline V CDR1 and CDR2: MDHEN, SYDVKM. This CDR3 is built from 12 residues. The V gene lost 6 bases and the J gene lost 8 bases, with 13 bases spanning the gap. The CDR3 DNA sequence: TGTGCCAGCAGCGCAGACAGATTCGGCTACACCTTC. It encodes CASSADRFGYTF.

This clonotype was found many times. This chain joins TRBV5-1 and TRBJ2-2; TRBD1 matches at 9 bases. This CDR3 comprises 16 residues. CDR1 SGHRS and CDR2 YFSETQ come from the germline V gene. Losses at the gene ends were 0 bases for V and 1 base for J; bases not matched to a gene: 1. CDR3 protein: CASSLVGQGNTGELFF. Written as DNA, the CDR3 is TGCGCCAGCAGCTTGGTGGGACAGGGGAACACCGGGGAGCTGTTTTTT.

This clonotype appeared many times. The chain is built from TRBV18 and TRBJ1-1, with D uncertain. CDR1 and CDR2 from the germline V gene are KGHSH and LQKENI. V shed 2 bases and J shed 8 bases, with 9 bases lying between them. The CDR3 loop spans 12 amino acids. CDR3: CASSPAGLEAFF. The DNA for the CDR3 is TGTGCCAGCTCACCAGCAGGTTTGGAAGCTTTCTTT. The variable domain in full, completed from reference TRBV18 and TRBJ1-1, reads NAGVMQNPRHLVRRRGQEARLRCSPMKGHSHVYWYRQLPEEGLKFMVYLQKENIIDESGMPKERFSAEFPKEGPSILRIQQVVRGDSAAYFCASSPAGLEAFFGQGTRLTVV.

Sample share makes this clonotype medium-sized (0.01 to 0.1%). The rearrangement joins TRBV20-1 to TRBJ2-7; D gene uncertain. The CDR3 sequence is 13 residues long. Germline V gene sequence: CDR1 DFQATT, CDR2 SNEGSKA (reference sequence). V gave up 4 bases and J gave up 2 bases, with 12 bases separating them. This CDR3 reads CSAKSGGAYEQYF. In nucleotides, the CDR3 is TGCAGTGCTAAGAGTGGCGGAGCCTACGAGCAGTACTTC.

This clonotype is medium-sized. The chain's CDR3 is CASSFQRGDSPLHF. The CDR3 DNA is TGTGCCAGCAGCTTCCAGAGAGGGGATTCACCCCTCCACTTT. V usage is TRBV5-5 and J usage is TRBJ1-6, with D possibly matching TRBD1 (5 bases). Trimming removed 2 bases at V and 8 bases at J, with 11 bases between. This CDR3 comprises 14 residues. Germline V gene sequence: CDR1 SGHKS, CDR2 YYEKEE (reference sequence). Full variable domain (remainder filled in from reference TRBV5-5 and TRBJ1-6): DAGVTQSPTHLIKTRGQQVTLRCSPISGHKSVSWYQQVLGQGPQFIFQYYEKEERGRGNFPDRFSARQFPNYSSELNVNALLLGDSALYLCASSFQRGDSPLHFGNGTRLTVT.

The chain uses TRBV6-1 and TRBJ2-3, with D possibly being TRBD1 (6 bases). This CDR3 is built from 17 residues. Trimming shortened V by 0 bases and J by 4 bases, and 17 bases separated the two germline ends. Germline values: CDR1 MNHNS, CDR2 SASEGT. Here the CDR3 reads CASSEAVTTPGADTQYF. CDR3 bases: TGTGCCAGCAGTGAAGCTGTGACTACCCCAGGGGCAGATACGCAGTATTTT.

This clonotype was observed at least ten times. The chain recombines TRBV25-1 with TRBJ2-7; TRBD1 matches at 10 bases. The germline V gene has CDR1 MGHDK and CDR2 SYGVNS. The V and J ends lost 11 bases and 3 bases, in that order; junction bases with no gene match: 4. This CDR3 comprises 12 residues. CDR3 residues: CAFRDRGYEQYF. DNA of the CDR3: TGTGCCTTCCGGGACAGGGGCTACGAGCAGTACTTC.

The chain recombines TRBV5-1 with TRBJ2-3; D gene unclear. Trimming cost V 2 bases and J 4 bases, with 17 bases left between them. This CDR3 comprises 16 residues. In germline, CDR1 is SGHRS, CDR2 YFSETQ. The CDR3: CASSLSPSSESDTQYF. The CDR3 bases are TGCGCCAGCAGCTTATCCCCATCCAGCGAGTCAGATACGCAGTATTTT.

Ten or more counts support this clonotype. V gene TRBV6-6 combines with J gene TRBJ2-1; 8 bases map to TRBD2. The CDR3 consists of 14 residues. V gave up 4 bases and J gave up 7 bases; unmatched junction bases: 6. Germline V gives CDR1 MNHNY, CDR2 SVGAGI (reference sequence). CDR3 in DNA: TGTGCCAGCAGTTCCCCGGGAGGGGAGAATGAGCAGTTCTTC. Translating it yields CASSSPGGENEQFF.

This clonotype was seen only a few times. The chain employs TRBV6-5 and TRBJ2-1, with D unresolved. Germline CDR1 and CDR2: MNHEY and SVGAGI. With 4 bases removed from V and 6 bases from J, the gap between germline ends came to 16 bases. CDR3 size: 15 residues. The CDR3 loop is CASSSVVTFGNEQFF. The CDR3 DNA sequence: TGTGCCAGCAGTTCCGTCGTAACTTTCGGCAATGAGCAGTTCTTC.